Following are 24 T cell receptor beta chains from one sample sequenced in a study of blood T cell repertoires in COVID-19. Sequencing was performed with immunoSEQ multiplex PCR; in TCRdb, only in-frame clones are kept and a portion is missing. In the table there are 470,000 or so clones, roughly nine tenths of which are singletons. Sequences were obtained from PBMCs or T cells enriched from blood (not recorded which). The receptors originated from a woman under 30 with acute COVID-19.

This clone is a singleton in its sample. The chain links TRBV6-1 to TRBJ2-7; D might be TRBD1 (5 bases). Trimming shortened V by 4 bases and J by 2 bases, and 24 bases separated the two germline ends. Germline V CDR1 and CDR2: MNHNS, SASEGT. The CDR3 consists of 18 residues. DNA for the CDR3: TGTGCCAGCAGTGGCCCCCTACTCAGGACATCCATCACCTACGAGCAGTACTTC. Protein product: CASSGPLLRTSITYEQYF.

This chain joins TRBV9 and TRBJ2-3; D may be TRBD2 (7 bases). Germline lookup yields CDR1 SGDLS and CDR2 YYNGEE. V lost 5 bases to trimming and J lost 2 bases, with 12 bases between them. CDR3 length equals 14 residues. The CDR3 sequence: CASRRGGHTDTQYF. The CDR3 region has the DNA TGTGCCAGCAGAAGGGGGGGTCACACAGATACGCAGTATTTT. The complete variable domain, with remaining parts taken from reference TRBV9 and TRBJ2-3, reads DSGVTQTPKHLITATGQRVTLRCSPRSGDLSVYWYQQSLDQGLQFLIQYYNGEERAKGNILERFSAQQFPDLHSELNLSSLELGDSALYFCASRRGGHTDTQYFGPGTRLTVL.

The V and J genes are TRBV28 and TRBJ2-3, with TRBD2 matching over 7 bases. The trim removed 7 bases at V and 2 bases at J, leaving 12 bases unmatched. CDR3 size: 16 residues. Germline CDR1 and CDR2: MDHEN and SYDVKM. The DNA for the CDR3 is TGTGCCAGCATTATAGGCGGGGGTGGAACCACAGATACGCAGTATTTT. Its protein is CASIIGGGGTTDTQYF.

The rearrangement uses TRBV11-2 and TRBJ2-7; D is perhaps TRBD1 (6 bases). Germline V gene lookup returns CDR1 SGHAT and CDR2 FQNNGV. Trimming stripped 5 bases from V and 0 bases from J, with 17 bases between. The CDR3 contains 16 residues. Here the CDR3 reads CASSQSDSPSSYEQYF. As DNA, the CDR3 is TGTGCCAGCAGCCAATCGGACAGCCCCAGCTCCTACGAGCAGTACTTC. Full variable domain (missing parts from reference TRBV11-2 and TRBJ2-7): EAGVAQSPRYKIIEKRQSVAFWCNPISGHATLYWYQQILGQGPKLLIQFQNNGVVDDSQLPKDRFSAERLKGVDSTLKIQPAKLEDSAVYLCASSQSDSPSSYEQYFGPGTRLTVT.

The chain joins TRBV2 to TRBJ1-5; D perhaps matches TRBD1 (5 bases). The CDR3 runs to 14 residues. V lost 3 bases, J lost 8 bases, and 14 bases lay in between. The germline V gene has CDR1 SNHLY and CDR2 FYNNEI. CDR3 loop: CASSDGGGAKPQHF. CDR3 bases: TGTGCCAGCAGTGATGGGGGGGGAGCGAAGCCCCAGCATTTT.

This chain connects TRBV3-1 (or the pseudogene TRBV3-2) to TRBJ1-2, with 7 bases identical to TRBD1. CDR3 size: 16 residues. Losses at the gene ends were 0 bases for V and 4 bases for J; bases not matched to a gene: 8. CDR1 is LGHDT and CDR2 is YNNKEL in the germline V gene (reference sequence). This CDR3 is CASSQDEGAQSYGYTF. The CDR3, as DNA: TGTGCCAGCAGCCAAGATGAGGGGGCGCAAAGCTATGGCTACACCTTC.

J is TRBJ1-4 and V is TRBV4-3; D possibly corresponds to TRBD1 (6 bases). Germline lookup yields CDR1 LGHNA and CDR2 YSLEER. V was clipped by 1 base and J by 0 bases, with 24 bases between them. The CDR3 is made up of 21 amino acids. The CDR3 DNA reads as TGCGCCAGCAGCCAAGGCTATCCTGGGGGCAACGGAGTTGCAACTAATGAAAAACTGTTTTTT. It codes for CASSQGYPGGNGVATNEKLFF.

This clone has a single count. The chain links TRBV27 to TRBJ2-5; 8 positions agree with TRBD2. Germline V CDR1 and CDR2: MNHEY, SMNVEV (reference sequence). Trimming removed 6 bases from V and 4 bases from J; junction bases left unmatched: 7. The CDR3 sequence is 14 residues long. In DNA form, the CDR3 reads TGTGCCAGCAGCGCCGGACTAGCACCAGAGACCCAGTACTTC. Translating it yields CASSAGLAPETQYF.

V usage is TRBV19 and J usage is TRBJ1-5, with D unclear. Germline V gene data show CDR1 as LNHDA and CDR2 as SQIVND (reference sequence). The CDR3 is 13 amino acids. Trimming removed 5 bases at V and 6 bases at J, with 11 bases between. CDR3 DNA sequence: TGTGCCAGTAGTCCATCCCATCCTCAGCCCCAGCATTTT. It translates to CASSPSHPQPQHF.

In DNA, the CDR3 is TGTGCTAGTGGCAGAGGGACAGCCGCCAGCTACGAGCAGTACTTC. Its translation is CASGRGTAASYEQYF. The chain recombines TRBV12-5 with TRBJ2-7; 7 nucleotides agree with TRBD1. Germline CDR1 LGHNT, CDR2 FRNRAP. This CDR3 spans 15 amino acids. The ends lost 6 bases at V and 3 bases at J; junction bases unmatched: 11.

This clone has a single count. V gene TRBV7-2 combines with J gene TRBJ2-7; maybe TRBD2 (6 bases). The ends were cut back, 1 base at V and 2 bases at J, with 12 bases in the middle. CDR1 is SGHTA and CDR2 is FQGNSA in the germline V gene. CDR3 size: 15 residues. CDR3 sequence: CASSLVGLAPYEQYF. In nucleotides, the CDR3 is TGTGCCAGCAGCTTAGTAGGTCTAGCGCCCTACGAGCAGTACTTC.

This CDR3 reads CASSRARQGALNEQFF. Here the CDR3 DNA reads TGTGCCAGCAGCCGGGCCCGACAGGGCGCCTTGAATGAGCAGTTCTTC. The chain uses TRBV5-8 and TRBJ2-1; 7 bases fit TRBD1. The CDR3 extends over 16 amino acids. The germline gives CDR1 SGHTS, CDR2 YDEGEE. The J segment lost 7 bases and the V segment lost 4 bases, leaving 14 bases of the junction unmatched.

The J gene is TRBJ2-7, the V gene TRBV18; TRBD1 matches 11 bases. Germline lookup yields CDR1 KGHSH and CDR2 LQKENI. V trimming: 2 bases; J trimming: 6 bases; junction bases outside the gene matches: 6. There are 15 residues in the CDR3. DNA of the CDR3: TGTGCCAGCTCACCAATGGGGACAGGGGGATCCGAGCAGTACTTC. Translated, it gives CASSPMGTGGSEQYF.

The rearrangement joins TRBV18 to TRBJ1-5; D gene ambiguous. Trimming pared 2 bases from V and 4 bases from J, leaving 12 bases between. This CDR3 has 15 residues. The germline gives CDR1 KGHSH, CDR2 LQKENI. Written as DNA, the CDR3 is TGTGCCAGCTCACCAAACAGAAACGATAATCAGCCCCAGCATTTT. Its translation: CASSPNRNDNQPQHF. The variable domain in full, with the rest retrieved from reference TRBV18 and TRBJ1-5, is NAGVMQNPRHLVRRRGQEARLRCSPMKGHSHVYWYRQLPEEGLKFMVYLQKENIIDESGMPKERFSAEFPKEGPSILRIQQVVRGDSAAYFCASSPNRNDNQPQHFGDGTRLSIL.

The chain joins TRBV20-1 to TRBJ1-2, with a possible D match to TRBD1 (5 bases). Germline V gives CDR1 DFQATT, CDR2 SNEGSKA (reference sequence). This CDR3 is built from 14 residues. V gave up 3 bases and J gave up 4 bases, with 15 bases separating them. CDR3 sequence: CSASWGLSIYGYTF. The CDR3, as DNA: TGCAGTGCTAGTTGGGGACTGAGTATCTATGGCTACACCTTC.

The rearrangement links TRBV5-1 to TRBJ1-1; 9 nucleotides align to TRBD1. CDR1 SGHRS and CDR2 YFSETQ come from the germline V gene. CDR3 length equals 15 residues. V trimming: 0 bases; J trimming: 3 bases; junction bases outside the gene matches: 3. The CDR3 DNA reads TGCGCCAGCAGCTTGGTGGACAGGGGTTACACTGAAGCTTTCTTT. This encodes CASSLVDRGYTEAFF.

The CDR3 sequence is CASSMGGGTEAFF. For the CDR3, the DNA is TGTGCCAGTAGTATGGGGGGGGGCACTGAAGCTTTCTTT. The genes are TRBV19 and TRBJ1-1, with D possibly being TRBD1 (5 bases). CDR1 is LNHDA and CDR2 is SQIVND in the germline V gene (reference sequence). V lost 3 bases to trimming and J lost 4 bases, with 9 bases between them. The CDR3 covers 13 residues. The full variable domain, completed using reference TRBV19 and TRBJ1-1, is DGGITQSPKYLFRKEGQNVTLSCEQNLNHDAMYWYRQDPGQGLRLIYYSQIVNDFQKGDIAEGYSVSREKKESFPLTVTSAQKNPTAFYLCASSMGGGTEAFFGQGTRLTVV.

Worth noting for this clone: Distinct nucleotide sequences in the sample also encode this CDR3. The chain couples TRBV4-3 to TRBJ1-5; weak D call: TRBD1 (5 bases). The length of the CDR3 is 14 residues. Trimming pared 1 base from V and 1 base from J, leaving 5 bases between. Germline CDR1 and CDR2: LGHNA and YSLEER. CDR3 bases: TGCGCCAGCAGCCAAGGACAGAGCAATCAGCCCCAGCATTTT. The encoded protein is CASSQGQSNQPQHF.

This clone was observed a handful of times. DNA of the CDR3: TGTGCCTGGAGTGTACGGACAGACACCATATATTTT. It translates to CAWSVRTDTIYF. The rearrangement links TRBV30 to TRBJ1-3, with a weak D call TRBD1 (6 bases). V lost 0 bases and J lost 8, with 8 bases in between. The CDR3 is made up of 12 amino acids. CDR1 is GTSNPN, CDR2 SVGIG, per germline (reference sequence).

This chain joins TRBV7-2 and TRBJ2-7; weak D call: TRBD2 (6 bases). V lost 1 base, J lost 0 bases, and 10 bases lay in between. CDR1 and CDR2 from the germline V gene are SGHTA and FQGNSA. CDR3 length: 15 residues. The CDR3 DNA reads TGTGCCAGCAGCTTAGTGGGAGGCGGCTCCTACGAGCAGTACTTC. The encoded protein is CASSLVGGGSYEQYF.

The genes are TRBV19 and TRBJ1-6; D not resolved. V dropped 7 bases and J dropped 10 bases, with 14 bases sitting between them. This CDR3 region has 13 residues. CDR1 is LNHDA and CDR2 is SQIVND in the germline V gene (reference sequence). DNA for the CDR3: TGTGCCAGTAATGCACAGCCAAGATCACCCCTCCACTTT. This sequence encodes CASNAQPRSPLHF.

This clone was detected only a few times. The chain recombines TRBV19 with TRBJ2-2; D remains unclear. The germline V and J ends were trimmed by 4 bases and 1 base, with 7 bases remaining between them. From germline, CDR1 is LNHDA and CDR2 SQIVND (reference sequence). CDR3 size: 14 residues. CDR3 bases: TGTGCCAGTAGTACTCACTTGAACACCGGGGAGCTGTTTTTT. It is translated as CASSTHLNTGELFF.

This chain joins TRBV7-2 and TRBJ2-3; unclear D gene. Trimming pared 2 bases from V and 1 base from J, leaving 16 bases between. Per germline, CDR1 SGHTA and CDR2 FQGNSA. This CDR3 comprises 17 residues. CDR3: CASSLNVLGRGTDTQYF. The CDR3 DNA sequence: TGTGCCAGCAGCTTAAACGTCCTAGGTCGGGGCACAGATACGCAGTATTTT.

This chain uses TRBV5-1 with TRBJ1-3; possible D gene TRBD1, 6 bases. The V and J ends lost 4 bases and 0 bases respectively, with 17 bases between them. This CDR3 is built from 17 residues. CDR1 is SGHRS and CDR2 is YFSETQ in the germline V gene. CDR3 residues: CASSEDSASISGNTIYF. As DNA, the CDR3 is TGCGCCAGCAGCGAGGACAGTGCCAGTATCTCTGGAAACACCATATATTTT.